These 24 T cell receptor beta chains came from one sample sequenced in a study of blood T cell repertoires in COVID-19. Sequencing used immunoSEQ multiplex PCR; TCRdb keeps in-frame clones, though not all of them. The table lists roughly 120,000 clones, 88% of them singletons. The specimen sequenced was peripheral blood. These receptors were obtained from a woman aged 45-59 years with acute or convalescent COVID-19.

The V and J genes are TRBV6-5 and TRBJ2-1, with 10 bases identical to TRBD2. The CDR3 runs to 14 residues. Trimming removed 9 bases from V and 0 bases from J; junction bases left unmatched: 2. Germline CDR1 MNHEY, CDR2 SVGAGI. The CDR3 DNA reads TGTGCCAGTTCTAGCGGGAGCTCCTACAATGAGCAGTTCTTC. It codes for CASSSGSSYNEQFF.

The CDR3, as DNA: TGTGCCACCAGCAGGGACAGCTCCGCGAACACCGGGGAGCTGTTTTTT. This codes for CATSRDSSANTGELFF. The rearrangement joins TRBV15 to TRBJ2-2, with a tentative D call TRBD1 (6 bases). The ends were cut back, 3 bases at V and 0 bases at J, with 11 bases in the middle. This CDR3 is 16 amino acids long. Germline-derived CDR1 and CDR2 are LNHNV and YYDKDF (reference sequence).

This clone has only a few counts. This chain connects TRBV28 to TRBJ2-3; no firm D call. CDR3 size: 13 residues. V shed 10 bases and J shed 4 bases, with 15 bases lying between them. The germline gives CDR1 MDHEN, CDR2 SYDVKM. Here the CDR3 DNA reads TGTGCCACCGGCTGGGCCGTCGCAGATACGCAGTATTTT. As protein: CATGWAVADTQYF.

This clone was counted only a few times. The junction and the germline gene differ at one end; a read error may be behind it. The DNA for the CDR3 is TGTGCCAGCAGTTTAGGCAGGGGCCATCAGCCCCAGCATTTT. Its protein is CASSLGRGHQPQHF. The chain is built from TRBV7-9 and TRBJ1-5; D is perhaps TRBD1 (6 bases). The CDR3 sequence is 14 residues long. Germline values: CDR1 SEHNR, CDR2 FQNEAQ (reference sequence).

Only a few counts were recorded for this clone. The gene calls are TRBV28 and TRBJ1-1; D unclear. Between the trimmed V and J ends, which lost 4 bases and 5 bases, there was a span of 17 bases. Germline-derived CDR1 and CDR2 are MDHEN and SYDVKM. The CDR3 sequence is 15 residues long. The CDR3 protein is CASSSSAGRWTEAFF. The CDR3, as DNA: TGTGCCAGCAGTTCCTCGGCGGGGAGGTGGACTGAAGCTTTCTTT.

The CDR3 bases are TGTGCCAGCACGGGACTTACACCCGGGGAGCTGTTTTTT. This gives the protein CASTGLTPGELFF. The gene calls are TRBV6-5 and TRBJ2-2; D may be TRBD2 (6 bases). The CDR3 contains 13 residues. V lost 7 bases and J 6 bases, leaving 12 bases between the germline ends. Germline V CDR1 and CDR2: MNHEY, SVGAGI.

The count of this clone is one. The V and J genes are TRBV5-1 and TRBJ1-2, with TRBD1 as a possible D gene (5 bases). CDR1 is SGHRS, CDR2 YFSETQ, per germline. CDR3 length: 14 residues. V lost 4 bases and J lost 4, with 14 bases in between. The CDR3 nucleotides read TGCGCCAGCAGCACAGGCGGGGGTTCCTATGGCTACACCTTC. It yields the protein CASSTGGGSYGYTF.

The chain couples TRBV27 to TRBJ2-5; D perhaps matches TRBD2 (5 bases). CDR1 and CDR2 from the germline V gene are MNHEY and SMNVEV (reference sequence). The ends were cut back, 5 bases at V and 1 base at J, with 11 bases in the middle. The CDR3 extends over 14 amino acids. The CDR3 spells CASSLRTGQETQYF. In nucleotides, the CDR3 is TGTGCCAGCAGTCTCAGGACTGGCCAAGAGACCCAGTACTTC.

Here the CDR3 DNA reads TGTGCCAGCACCGCCCTAGGCAACACCGGGGAGCTGTTTTTT. Residues: CASTALGNTGELFF. This rearrangement joins TRBV7-9 to TRBJ2-2; D remains ambiguous. Looked up from germline, CDR1 is SEHNR and CDR2 is FQNEAQ (reference sequence). There are 14 residues in the CDR3. The V gene lost 7 bases and the J gene lost 2 bases, with 11 bases spanning the gap.

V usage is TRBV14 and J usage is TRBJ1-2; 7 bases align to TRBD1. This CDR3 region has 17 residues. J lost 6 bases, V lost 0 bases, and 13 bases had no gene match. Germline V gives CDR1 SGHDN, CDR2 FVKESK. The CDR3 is CASSQDPIIQGGNGYTF. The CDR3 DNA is TGTGCCAGCAGCCAAGATCCAATTATCCAGGGGGGCAATGGCTACACCTTC.

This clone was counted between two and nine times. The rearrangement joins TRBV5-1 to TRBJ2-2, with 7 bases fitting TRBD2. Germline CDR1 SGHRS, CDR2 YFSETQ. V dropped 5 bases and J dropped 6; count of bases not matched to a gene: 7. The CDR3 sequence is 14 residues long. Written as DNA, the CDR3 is TGCGCCAGCAGTTTCGATAGCGGGCCCGGGGAGCTGTTTTTT. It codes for CASSFDSGPGELFF.

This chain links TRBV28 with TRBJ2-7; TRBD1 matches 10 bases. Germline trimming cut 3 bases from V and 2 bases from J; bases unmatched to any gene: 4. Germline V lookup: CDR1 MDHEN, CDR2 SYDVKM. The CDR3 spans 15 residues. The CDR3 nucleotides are TGTGCCAGCAGTTTCCCCGGGACAGGGGCCTACGAGCAGTACTTC. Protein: CASSFPGTGAYEQYF.

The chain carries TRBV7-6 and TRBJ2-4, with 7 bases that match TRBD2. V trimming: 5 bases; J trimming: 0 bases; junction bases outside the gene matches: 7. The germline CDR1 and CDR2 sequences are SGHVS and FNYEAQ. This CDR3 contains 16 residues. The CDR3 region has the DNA TGTGCCAGCAGCCCCTTGGGGGGGGGAGCCAAAAACATTCAGTACTTC. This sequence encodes CASSPLGGGAKNIQYF.

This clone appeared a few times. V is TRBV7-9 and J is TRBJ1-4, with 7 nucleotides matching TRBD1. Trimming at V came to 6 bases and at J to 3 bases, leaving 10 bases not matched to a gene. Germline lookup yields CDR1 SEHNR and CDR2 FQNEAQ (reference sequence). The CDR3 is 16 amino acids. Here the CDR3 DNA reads TGTGCCAGCAGGTCCACCAACAGGGGTCCTAATGAAAAACTGTTTTTT. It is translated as CASRSTNRGPNEKLFF. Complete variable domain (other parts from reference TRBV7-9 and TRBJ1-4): DTGVSQNPRHKITKRGQNVTFRCDPISEHNRLYWYRQTLGQGPEFLTYFQNEAQLEKSRLLSDRFSAERPKGSFSTLEIQRTEQGDSAMYLCASRSTNRGPNEKLFFGSGTQLSVL.

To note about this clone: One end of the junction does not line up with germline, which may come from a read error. CDR3 loop: CASSGTGNAEAFF. The DNA for the CDR3 is TGTGCCAGCTCCGGGACAGGGAACGCTGAAGCTTTCTTT. This chain uses TRBV2 with TRBJ1-1; 9 bases are a match to TRBD1. Germline V lookup: CDR1 SNHLY, CDR2 FYNNEI. CDR3 length equals 13 residues.

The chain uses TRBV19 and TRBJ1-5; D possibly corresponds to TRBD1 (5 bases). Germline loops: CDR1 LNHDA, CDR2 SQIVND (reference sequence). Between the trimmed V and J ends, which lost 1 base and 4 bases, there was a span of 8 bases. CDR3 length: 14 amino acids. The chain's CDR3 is CASSIADRNQPQHF. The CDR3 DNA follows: TGTGCCAGTAGTATAGCTGACAGAAATCAGCCCCAGCATTTT.

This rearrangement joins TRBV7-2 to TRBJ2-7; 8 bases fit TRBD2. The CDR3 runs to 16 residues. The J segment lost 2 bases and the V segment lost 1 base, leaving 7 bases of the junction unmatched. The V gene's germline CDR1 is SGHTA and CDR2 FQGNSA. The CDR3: CASSLVSTSGPYEQYF. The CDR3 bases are TGTGCCAGCAGCTTAGTTTCTACTAGCGGACCCTACGAGCAGTACTTC.

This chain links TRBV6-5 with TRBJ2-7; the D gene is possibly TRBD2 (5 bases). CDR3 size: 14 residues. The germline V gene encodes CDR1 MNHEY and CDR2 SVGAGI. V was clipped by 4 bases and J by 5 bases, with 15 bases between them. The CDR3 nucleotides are TGTGCCAGCAGTTCCCGGGGTTGGAGAAACGAGCAGTACTTC. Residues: CASSSRGWRNEQYF.

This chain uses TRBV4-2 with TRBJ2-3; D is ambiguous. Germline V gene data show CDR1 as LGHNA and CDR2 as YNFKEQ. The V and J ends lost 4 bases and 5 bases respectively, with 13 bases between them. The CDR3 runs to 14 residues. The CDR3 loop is CASSRRPTGDTQYF. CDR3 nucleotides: TGTGCCAGCAGCCGCCGACCTACGGGAGATACGCAGTATTTT.

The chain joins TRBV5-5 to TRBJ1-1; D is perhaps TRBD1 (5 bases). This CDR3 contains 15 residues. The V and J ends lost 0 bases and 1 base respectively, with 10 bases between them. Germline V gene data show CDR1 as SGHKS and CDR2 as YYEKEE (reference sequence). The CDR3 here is CASSLGGAENTEAFF. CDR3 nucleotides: TGTGCCAGCAGCTTGGGTGGGGCGGAGAACACTGAAGCTTTCTTT.

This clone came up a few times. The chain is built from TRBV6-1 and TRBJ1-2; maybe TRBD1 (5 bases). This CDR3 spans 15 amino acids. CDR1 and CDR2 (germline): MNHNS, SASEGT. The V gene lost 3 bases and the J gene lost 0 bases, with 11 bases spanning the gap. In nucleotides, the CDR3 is TGTGCCAGCAGTGAGCATGGAGGGGCTAACTATGGCTACACCTTC. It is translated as CASSEHGGANYGYTF.

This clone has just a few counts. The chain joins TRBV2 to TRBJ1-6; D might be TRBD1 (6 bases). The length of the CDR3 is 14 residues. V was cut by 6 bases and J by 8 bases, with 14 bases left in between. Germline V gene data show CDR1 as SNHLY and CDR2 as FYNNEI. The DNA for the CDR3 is TGTGCCAGCAGCCCAGGGGCCAGTTATTCACCCCTCCACTTT. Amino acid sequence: CASSPGASYSPLHF.

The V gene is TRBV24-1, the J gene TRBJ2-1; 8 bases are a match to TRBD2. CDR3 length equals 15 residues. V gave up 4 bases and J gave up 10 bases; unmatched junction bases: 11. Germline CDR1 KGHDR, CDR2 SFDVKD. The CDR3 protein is CATSDPLGLAVEQFF. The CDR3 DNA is TGTGCCACCAGTGACCCCCTCGGACTAGCTGTCGAGCAGTTCTTC.

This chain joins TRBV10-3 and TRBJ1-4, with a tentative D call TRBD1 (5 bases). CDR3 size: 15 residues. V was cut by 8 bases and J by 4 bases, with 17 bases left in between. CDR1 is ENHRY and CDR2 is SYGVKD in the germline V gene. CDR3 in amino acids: CAISVGGTLNEKLFF. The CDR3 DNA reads TGTGCCATCTCTGTGGGGGGGACCCTTAATGAAAAACTGTTTTTT.